This T cell receptor (beta chain) stems from a study of Graves' ophthalmopathy and Graves' hyperthyroidism. Comments on this clonotype: This may be a read error, as it is one base from a much larger clone.

RNA transcripts served as template for amplifying TCR beta CDR3 sequences. First-round RT-PCR relied on HTBI primers, and a second-round multiplex PCR came next. One entry per CDR3 protein results from TCRdb running MiXCR on the multiplex PCR reads. This table has roughly 420,000 distinct CDR3 sequences, around 21% appearing once. Specimen: peripheral blood. This clonotype was obtained from a woman under 30 with stable Graves' hyperthyroidism.

For the CDR3, the DNA is TGCGCCAGCAGCTTATCTATGGACACTGAAGCTTGCTTT. Translation: CASSLSMDTEACF. The chain recombines TRBV5-1 with TRBJ1-1; possible D gene TRBD1, 5 bases. The germline V gene has CDR1 SGHRS and CDR2 YFSETQ. This CDR3 contains 13 residues.